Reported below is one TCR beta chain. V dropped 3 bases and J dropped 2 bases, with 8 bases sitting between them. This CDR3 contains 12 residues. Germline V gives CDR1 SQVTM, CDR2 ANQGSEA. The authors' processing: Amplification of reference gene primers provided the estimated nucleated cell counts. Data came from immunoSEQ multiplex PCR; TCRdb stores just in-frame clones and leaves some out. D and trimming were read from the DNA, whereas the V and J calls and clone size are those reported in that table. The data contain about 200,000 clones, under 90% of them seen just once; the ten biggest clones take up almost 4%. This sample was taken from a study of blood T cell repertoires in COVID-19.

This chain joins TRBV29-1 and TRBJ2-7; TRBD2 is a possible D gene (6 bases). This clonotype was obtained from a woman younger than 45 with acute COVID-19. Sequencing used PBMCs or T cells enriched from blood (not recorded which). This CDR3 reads CSVEEGTYEQYF. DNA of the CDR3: TGCAGCGTTGAGGAGGGTACCTACGAGCAGTACTTC.